This T cell receptor (beta chain) was sequenced during a study of cytomegalovirus exposure and HLA in healthy donors. Study outcomes and limitations: Being productive about 90% or about 30% of the time was typical of most TCR beta V segments in an earlier analysis. As was reported, the HLA-A and HLA-B alleles of most subjects were accurately predicted from TCR beta sequences.

Details on this clone: What it binds is not known.

Germline loops: CDR1 SNHLY, CDR2 FYNNEI. The CDR3 loop spans 13 amino acids. V lost 10 bases to trimming and J lost 5 bases, with 18 bases between them. This cohort consisted of healthy bone marrow donors. The PCR had 60 Vbeta and 13 Jbeta primers. Original methodology: Unique TCR beta chains numbered 60 million to 100 million in a later analysis, with around 10 million shared. Sequenced by immunoSEQ multiplex PCR; TCRdb stores in-frame clones only, minus some. That table gives V, J and clone size, and the DNA gave D and trimming. Of about 160,000 clones listed, 81% are singletons. The receptor's source is a man aged 50 to 60 in good health and CMV-seropositive. Material for sequencing was PBMCs. This chain uses TRBV2 with TRBJ2-7, with a weak D call TRBD1 (6 bases). CDR3 loop: CAIRRTGYDEQYF. Written as DNA, the CDR3 is TGTGCCATCCGCCGTACAGGGTACGACGAGCAGTACTTC.